Listed below are T cell receptor beta chains from one sample, sequenced in a study of shared clonotypes between healthy human individuals. Repertoires were generated with immunoSEQ multiplex PCR, while TCRdb's copy carries only in-frame clones and drops some. The top ten clones hold about 1.5% of a sample with around 2,000,000 clones, just over 90% of them seen once. The source material was naive CD8+ T cells from PBMCs. These receptors originate from a young man in good health. Some clones in this sample may be carry-over from other donors' samples. Both conserved end residues are part of each CDR3. A D gene is named only where the DNA matches it firmly. Expanded clones get a size class; other rows say once, few or many, or leave the size out.

v_call: TRBV29-1
cdr3_length: 13
j_call: TRBJ2-7
d_call: TRBD2
clone_size: .
cdr3_aa: CSARLADSYEQYF
cdr3_nt: TGCAGCGCCAGACTAGCGGACTCCTACGAGCAGTACTTC

v_call: TRBV6-5
cdr3_length: 13
j_call: TRBJ2-1
d_call: .
clone_size: .
cdr3_aa: CASSYLRGHEQFF
cdr3_nt: TGTGCCAGCAGTTACTTACGGGGGCATGAGCAGTTCTTC

v_call: TRBV7-9
cdr3_length: 17
j_call: TRBJ1-3
d_call: .
clone_size: .
cdr3_aa: CASSSRLPEGSGNTIYF
cdr3_nt: TGTGCCAGCAGCTCACGACTCCCCGAGGGCTCTGGAAACACCATATATTTT

v_call: TRBV4-1
cdr3_length: 15
j_call: TRBJ1-5
d_call: TRBD1
clone_size: .
cdr3_aa: CASSQGTGEGQPQHF
cdr3_nt: TGCGCCAGCAGCCAAGGGACAGGGGAAGGTCAGCCCCAGCATTTT

v_call: TRBV6-5
cdr3_length: 13
j_call: TRBJ2-1
d_call: TRBD2
clone_size: .
cdr3_aa: CASGLAGLDEQFF
cdr3_nt: TGTGCCAGCGGACTAGCGGGACTCGATGAGCAGTTCTTC

v_call: TRBV29-1
cdr3_length: 13
j_call: TRBJ1-2
d_call: .
clone_size: few
cdr3_aa: CSVVSSTNYGYTF
cdr3_nt: TGCAGCGTTGTAAGCAGCACTAACTATGGCTACACCTTC

v_call: TRBV28
cdr3_length: 18
j_call: TRBJ1-5
d_call: .
clone_size: once
cdr3_aa: CASSPHWAGARGNQPQHF
cdr3_nt: TGTGCCAGCAGTCCCCATTGGGCGGGGGCCCGGGGCAATCAGCCCCAGCATTTT

v_call: TRBV19
cdr3_length: 15
j_call: TRBJ2-3
d_call: TRBD2
clone_size: once
cdr3_aa: CASSIIAGVADTQYF
cdr3_nt: TGTGCCAGTAGTATCATAGCGGGAGTTGCAGATACGCAGTATTTT

v_call: TRBV27
cdr3_length: 14
j_call: TRBJ1-4
d_call: .
clone_size: .
cdr3_aa: CASSFWGAGEKLFF
cdr3_nt: TGTGCCAGCAGTTTCTGGGGGGCGGGTGAAAAACTGTTTTTT

v_call: TRBV29-1
cdr3_length: 11
j_call: TRBJ1-2
d_call: .
clone_size: .
cdr3_aa: CSVDTGGGYTF
cdr3_nt: TGCAGCGTTGACACCGGGGGGGGCTACACCTTC

v_call: TRBV7-9
cdr3_length: 14
j_call: TRBJ1-1
d_call: .
clone_size: few
cdr3_aa: CASSLAQLNTEAFF
cdr3_nt: TGTGCCAGCAGCTTAGCCCAGTTGAACACTGAAGCTTTCTTT

v_call: TRBV19
cdr3_length: 15
j_call: TRBJ2-3
d_call: .
clone_size: .
cdr3_aa: CASSIRGRSTDTQYF
cdr3_nt: TGTGCCAGTAGTATAAGGGGGAGAAGCACAGATACGCAGTATTTT

v_call: TRBV5-1
cdr3_length: 17
j_call: TRBJ2-1
d_call: TRBD2
clone_size: .
cdr3_aa: CASSLATGLAGVNEQFF
cdr3_nt: TGCGCCAGCAGCTTGGCCACTGGACTAGCGGGAGTCAATGAGCAGTTCTTC

v_call: TRBV9
cdr3_length: 15
j_call: TRBJ2-7
d_call: .
clone_size: .
cdr3_aa: CASSPGVQLSYEQYF
cdr3_nt: TGTGCCAGCAGTCCAGGTGTGCAGCTCTCCTACGAGCAGTACTTC

v_call: TRBV4-1
cdr3_length: 14
j_call: TRBJ1-2
d_call: .
clone_size: .
cdr3_aa: CASSQTVLNYGYTF
cdr3_nt: TGCGCCAGCAGCCAGACAGTGCTGAACTATGGCTACACCTTC

v_call: TRBV27
cdr3_length: 14
j_call: TRBJ2-7
d_call: .
clone_size: .
cdr3_aa: CASSFSHMSYEQYF
cdr3_nt: TGTGCCAGCAGTTTTTCACACATGTCCTACGAGCAGTACTTC

v_call: TRBV4-2
cdr3_length: 14
j_call: TRBJ2-1
d_call: .
clone_size: .
cdr3_aa: CASSQRLKYNEQFF
cdr3_nt: TGTGCCAGCAGCCAAAGATTGAAGTACAATGAGCAGTTCTTC

v_call: TRBV6-6
cdr3_length: 13
j_call: TRBJ2-7
d_call: .
clone_size: .
cdr3_aa: CASSYSFRYEQYF
cdr3_nt: TGTGCCAGCAGTTACTCGTTCCGCTACGAGCAGTACTTC

v_call: TRBV19
cdr3_length: 16
j_call: TRBJ2-5
d_call: TRBD1
clone_size: .
cdr3_aa: CASSSNRDRAQETQYF
cdr3_nt: TGTGCCAGTAGTTCGAACCGGGACAGGGCCCAAGAGACCCAGTACTTC

v_call: TRBV2
cdr3_length: 17
j_call: TRBJ1-4
d_call: .
clone_size: .
cdr3_aa: CASLIGRVRATNEKLFF
cdr3_nt: TGTGCCAGCCTCATCGGCAGGGTTAGGGCAACTAATGAAAAACTGTTTTTT

v_call: TRBV2
cdr3_length: 15
j_call: TRBJ1-1
d_call: .
clone_size: .
cdr3_aa: CASSPPWQENTEAFF
cdr3_nt: TGTGCCAGCAGCCCACCGTGGCAGGAGAACACTGAAGCTTTCTTT

v_call: TRBV27
cdr3_length: 14
j_call: TRBJ2-7
d_call: .
clone_size: .
cdr3_aa: CASSFNGNTYEQYF
cdr3_nt: TGTGCCAGCAGTTTTAATGGCAACACCTACGAGCAGTACTTC

v_call: TRBV10-1
cdr3_length: 13
j_call: TRBJ2-7
d_call: TRBD1
clone_size: .
cdr3_aa: CASREDRGGEQYF
cdr3_nt: TGCGCCAGCAGGGAAGACAGGGGTGGCGAGCAGTACTTC

v_call: TRBV11-2
cdr3_length: 15
j_call: TRBJ1-2
d_call: TRBD1
clone_size: .
cdr3_aa: CASSPRDRRRYGYTF
cdr3_nt: TGTGCCAGCAGCCCCCGGGACAGAAGAAGATATGGCTACACCTTC

v_call: TRBV29-1
cdr3_length: 15
j_call: TRBJ2-7
d_call: .
clone_size: once
cdr3_aa: CSAGASPPGFYEQYF
cdr3_nt: TGCAGCGCCGGAGCCTCCCCGCCAGGATTCTACGAGCAGTACTTC

v_call: TRBV5-6
cdr3_length: 17
j_call: TRBJ1-3
d_call: .
clone_size: .
cdr3_aa: CASSLAQDGSSGNTIYF
cdr3_nt: TGTGCCAGCAGCTTGGCCCAGGACGGAAGCTCTGGAAACACCATATATTTT

v_call: TRBV9
cdr3_length: 15
j_call: TRBJ2-3
d_call: .
clone_size: .
cdr3_aa: CASTIGGSGTDTQYF
cdr3_nt: TGTGCCAGCACCATAGGAGGTAGCGGAACAGATACGCAGTATTTT

v_call: TRBV28
cdr3_length: 15
j_call: TRBJ1-2
d_call: TRBD1
clone_size: .
cdr3_aa: CASSSWDRNNYGYTF
cdr3_nt: TGTGCCAGCAGTTCCTGGGACAGGAACAACTATGGCTACACCTTC

v_call: TRBV5-1
cdr3_length: 16
j_call: TRBJ1-2
d_call: .
clone_size: once
cdr3_aa: CASSLRSGLRAYGYTF
cdr3_nt: TGCGCCAGCAGCTTGCGCTCGGGCCTCCGGGCGTATGGCTACACCTTC

v_call: TRBV2
cdr3_length: 11
j_call: TRBJ1-6
d_call: .
clone_size: .
cdr3_aa: CASKENSPLHF
cdr3_nt: TGTGCCAGCAAAGAGAATTCACCCCTCCACTTT

v_call: TRBV5-6
cdr3_length: 13
j_call: TRBJ2-7
d_call: .
clone_size: .
cdr3_aa: CASSKTGDYEQYF
cdr3_nt: TGTGCCAGCAGTAAGACGGGGGACTACGAGCAGTACTTC

v_call: TRBV11-2
cdr3_length: 14
j_call: TRBJ1-2
d_call: .
clone_size: .
cdr3_aa: CASSSVLGSYGYTF
cdr3_nt: TGTGCCAGCAGCTCCGTCCTCGGGAGTTATGGCTACACCTTC

v_call: TRBV19
cdr3_length: 14
j_call: TRBJ2-7
d_call: .
clone_size: .
cdr3_aa: CASSIDRTDYEQYF
cdr3_nt: TGTGCCAGTAGTATAGATCGGACAGACTACGAGCAGTACTTC

v_call: TRBV6-5
cdr3_length: 15
j_call: TRBJ2-1
d_call: .
clone_size: .
cdr3_aa: CASSPPKNSFNEQFF
cdr3_nt: TGTGCCAGCAGCCCTCCTAAAAACTCCTTCAATGAGCAGTTCTTC

v_call: TRBV2
cdr3_length: 14
j_call: TRBJ1-2
d_call: .
clone_size: .
cdr3_aa: CASSEEGLFYGYTF
cdr3_nt: TGTGCCAGCAGTGAAGAGGGGCTGTTCTATGGCTACACCTTC

v_call: TRBV27
cdr3_length: 14
j_call: TRBJ1-5
d_call: TRBD1
clone_size: once
cdr3_aa: CASSGDRGWWPQHF
cdr3_nt: TGTGCCAGCAGTGGGGACAGGGGATGGTGGCCCCAGCATTTT

v_call: TRBV5-4
cdr3_length: 15
j_call: TRBJ2-5
d_call: TRBD1
clone_size: .
cdr3_aa: CASSSYRGAVQTQYF
cdr3_nt: TGTGCCAGCAGCTCCTACAGGGGCGCGGTACAGACCCAGTACTTC

v_call: TRBV5-6
cdr3_length: 14
j_call: TRBJ2-7
d_call: TRBD1
clone_size: .
cdr3_aa: CASSLQGVRHEQYF
cdr3_nt: TGTGCCAGCAGCTTACAGGGGGTTCGGCACGAGCAGTACTTC

v_call: TRBV19
cdr3_length: 14
j_call: TRBJ1-5
d_call: .
clone_size: .
cdr3_aa: CASSLDSSNQPQHF
cdr3_nt: TGTGCCAGTAGTTTGGACAGTAGCAATCAGCCCCAGCATTTT

v_call: TRBV27
cdr3_length: 12
j_call: TRBJ2-3
d_call: .
clone_size: once
cdr3_aa: CASTPRADTQYF
cdr3_nt: TGTGCCAGCACCCCCCGGGCAGATACGCAGTATTTT

v_call: TRBV5-1
cdr3_length: 15
j_call: TRBJ2-7
d_call: .
clone_size: .
cdr3_aa: CASSLDLKSSYEQYF
cdr3_nt: TGCGCCAGCAGCTTGGACCTAAAGAGCTCCTACGAGCAGTACTTC

v_call: TRBV20-1
cdr3_length: 10
j_call: TRBJ2-7
d_call: .
clone_size: .
cdr3_aa: CSALYYEQYF
cdr3_nt: TGCAGTGCCCTATACTACGAGCAGTACTTC

v_call: TRBV7-9
cdr3_length: 14
j_call: TRBJ1-2
d_call: TRBD1
clone_size: .
cdr3_aa: CASSLGQPGYGYTF
cdr3_nt: TGTGCCAGCAGCTTGGGACAGCCTGGCTATGGCTACACCTTC

v_call: TRBV20-1
cdr3_length: 9
j_call: TRBJ1-2
d_call: .
clone_size: .
cdr3_aa: CSTDNGYTF
cdr3_nt: TGCAGTACGGATAATGGCTACACCTTC

v_call: TRBV18
cdr3_length: 15
j_call: TRBJ2-5
d_call: TRBD2
clone_size: once
cdr3_aa: CASSNLAGGQETQYF
cdr3_nt: TGTGCCAGCTCAAATCTAGCGGGAGGACAAGAGACCCAGTACTTC

v_call: TRBV9
cdr3_length: 16
j_call: TRBJ2-3
d_call: .
clone_size: once
cdr3_aa: CASSSTGTPRTDTQYF
cdr3_nt: TGTGCCAGCAGCTCAACAGGGACACCTCGCACAGATACGCAGTATTTT

v_call: TRBV11-2
cdr3_length: 16
j_call: TRBJ1-1
d_call: TRBD1
clone_size: .
cdr3_aa: CASSLEAGGWDTEAFF
cdr3_nt: TGTGCCAGCAGCTTAGAGGCAGGGGGCTGGGACACTGAAGCTTTCTTT

v_call: TRBV2
cdr3_length: 15
j_call: TRBJ1-4
d_call: TRBD1
clone_size: .
cdr3_aa: CASKYRGLDNEKLFF
cdr3_nt: TGTGCCAGCAAGTACAGGGGGCTGGATAATGAAAAACTGTTTTTT

v_call: TRBV7-8
cdr3_length: 15
j_call: TRBJ2-1
d_call: .
clone_size: .
cdr3_aa: CASSLPRSSYNEQFF
cdr3_nt: TGTGCCAGCAGCTTACCCCGGAGCTCCTACAATGAGCAGTTCTTC

v_call: TRBV27
cdr3_length: 15
j_call: TRBJ2-1
d_call: TRBD1
clone_size: .
cdr3_aa: CASSRDRDSYNEQFF
cdr3_nt: TGTGCCAGCAGTCGGGACAGGGACTCCTACAATGAGCAGTTCTTC

v_call: TRBV30
cdr3_length: 15
j_call: TRBJ2-3
d_call: TRBD2
clone_size: .
cdr3_aa: CAWSWLAGLTDTQYF
cdr3_nt: TGTGCCTGGAGCTGGCTAGCGGGACTCACAGATACGCAGTATTTT

v_call: TRBV7-2
cdr3_length: 17
j_call: TRBJ2-1
d_call: TRBD2
clone_size: .
cdr3_aa: CASSLDAWREDYNEQFF
cdr3_nt: TGTGCCAGCAGCTTAGACGCTTGGCGGGAGGATTACAATGAGCAGTTCTTC

v_call: TRBV5-4
cdr3_length: 13
j_call: TRBJ1-5
d_call: .
clone_size: .
cdr3_aa: CASSMSGDQPQHF
cdr3_nt: TGTGCCAGCAGCATGTCGGGGGATCAGCCCCAGCATTTT